This entry lists 24 T cell receptor beta chains sequenced from one sample in a study of blood T cells in healthy people across ages. A second PCR of 7 to 11 cycles used a sample-barcoded 5' primer and a J-beta primer mix. TCRdb recomputed calls from the 5' RACE reads with MiXCR, one row per CDR3 protein. The table includes 1 million to 1.2 million distinct CDR3 sequences, roughly two fifths detected once. Sequencing was performed on blood. The receptors derive from a man younger than 35 in good health.

V is TRBV10-3 and J is TRBJ1-2, with D perhaps TRBD1 (6 bases). The CDR3 contains 14 residues. V lost 2 bases, J lost 3 bases, and 10 bases lay in between. Germline V lookup: CDR1 ENHRY, CDR2 SYGVKD. CDR3 loop: CAISEGGGYYGYTF. The CDR3 DNA sequence: TGTGCCATCAGTGAGGGTGGGGGCTACTATGGCTACACCTTC.

For this clonotype: A read error may account for a junction end that differs from germline. This chain connects TRBV5-1 to TRBJ2-3, with TRBD1 matching over 8 bases. Germline lookup yields CDR1 SGHRS and CDR2 YFSETQ. This CDR3 has 13 amino acids. CDR3 sequence: CTSSATGEDTQYF. DNA for the CDR3: TGCACCAGCAGCGCGACAGGGGAAGATACGCAGTATTTT.

The chain joins TRBV10-3 to TRBJ1-2; 7 positions match TRBD1. Germline CDR1 ENHRY, CDR2 SYGVKD. The length of the CDR3 is 14 residues. Trimming at V came to 2 bases and at J to 3 bases, leaving 3 bases not matched to a gene. The chain's CDR3 is CAISEAGGDYGYTF. The CDR3 DNA is TGTGCCATCAGTGAGGCAGGGGGGGACTATGGCTACACCTTC.

The CDR3 loop is CASSLETSGQETQYF. In nucleotides, the CDR3 is TGTGCCAGCAGCTTGGAAACTAGCGGACAAGAGACCCAGTACTTC. The chain carries TRBV5-6 and TRBJ2-5; 8 bases fit TRBD2. V dropped 0 bases and J dropped 2; count of bases not matched to a gene: 3. The CDR3 runs 15 residues. Germline CDR1 and CDR2: SGHDT and YYEEEE.

The chain joins TRBV2 to TRBJ1-1; tentative D call: TRBD1 (6 bases). Germline CDR1 SNHLY, CDR2 FYNNEI. V gave up 6 bases and J gave up 0 bases, with 14 bases separating them. The CDR3 covers 15 residues. CDR3 loop: CASRPDSLLNTEAFF. The DNA of the CDR3 is TGTGCCAGCAGGCCGGACAGTTTGTTGAACACTGAAGCTTTCTTT.

Written as DNA, the CDR3 is TGTGCCAGCACCCCAGGGGAGTATGGCTACACCTTC. Its protein product is CASTPGEYGYTF. The chain uses TRBV6-5 and TRBJ1-2; perhaps TRBD1 as D (6 bases). The CDR3 has 12 residues. Germline V gene lookup returns CDR1 MNHEY and CDR2 SVGAGI. V was trimmed by 7 bases and J by 5 bases, leaving 11 bases between them.

This rearrangement joins TRBV4-2 to TRBJ2-3, with D perhaps given as TRBD1 or TRBD2 (5 bases each). V was shortened by 4 bases and J by 5 bases, with 25 bases between the two germline ends. The CDR3 runs to 18 residues. Germline V gene data show CDR1 as LGHNA and CDR2 as YNFKEQ. CDR3 coding DNA: TGTGCCAGCAGCCCCCAGGGTAGCCAACCGCTGGGGGAAGATACGCAGTATTTT. As protein: CASSPQGSQPLGEDTQYF.

V usage is TRBV12-3 or TRBV12-4 and J usage is TRBJ1-4; D gene uncertain. V was trimmed by 3 bases and J by 5 bases, leaving 4 bases between them. There are 12 residues in the CDR3. This chain's CDR3 is CASSFWNEKLFF. For the CDR3, the DNA is TGTGCCAGCAGTTTCTGGAATGAAAAACTGTTTTTT.

The table lists this clonotype with many counts. V usage is TRBV28 and J usage is TRBJ2-2; D not resolved. This CDR3 is 12 amino acids long. V lost 6 bases, J lost 7 bases, and 9 bases lay in between. The germline gives CDR1 MDHEN, CDR2 SYDVKM. This CDR3 is CASSLFGGELFF. The CDR3 coding sequence is TGTGCCAGCAGCCTGTTTGGCGGGGAGCTGTTTTTT.

The chain uses TRBV14 and TRBJ1-1, with 8 bases fitting TRBD1. Germline V CDR1 and CDR2: SGHDN, FVKESK. Losses at the gene ends were 0 bases for V and 3 bases for J; bases not matched to a gene: 6. The length of the CDR3 is 16 residues. CDR3 coding DNA: TGTGCCAGCAGCCAAGATTTGGGACAGGCCGACACTGAAGCTTTCTTT. Amino acids: CASSQDLGQADTEAFF.

The CDR3 sequence is CASSVDGAQEKLFF. The CDR3 coding sequence is TGCGCCAGCAGTGTCGACGGGGCACAGGAAAAACTGTTTTTT. The V call is TRBV10-2, the J call TRBJ1-4, with D maybe TRBD1 (5 bases). Trimming took 4 bases from V and 8 from J, leaving 14 bases between them. Germline V gene lookup returns CDR1 WSHSY and CDR2 SAAADI. There are 14 residues in the CDR3.

This clonotype was seen only a few times. The chain combines TRBV5-1 with TRBJ2-5; maybe TRBD1 (5 bases). The CDR3 totals 13 residues. CDR1 and CDR2 (germline): SGHRS, YFSETQ. The germline V and J ends were trimmed by 4 bases and 5 bases, with 12 bases remaining between them. CDR3 in amino acids: CASSPTVAETQYF. Here the CDR3 DNA reads TGCGCCAGCAGCCCGACAGTTGCGGAGACCCAGTACTTC. Combining the CDR3 with reference TRBV5-1 and TRBJ2-5 gives the whole variable domain KAGVTQTPRYLIKTRGQQVTLSCSPISGHRSVSWYQQTPGQGLQFLFEYFSETQRNKGNFPGRFSGRQFSNSRSEMNVSTLELGDSALYLCASSPTVAETQYFGPGTRLLVL.

In this sample, this clonotype turned up a few times. J is TRBJ1-6 and V is TRBV6-5; the D gene is possibly TRBD1 (6 bases). V was pared by 2 bases and J by 7 bases, with 15 bases between. Per germline, CDR1 MNHEY and CDR2 SVGAGI. The CDR3 loop spans 16 amino acids. The chain's CDR3 is CASSYQGSTSNSPLHF. CDR3 in DNA: TGTGCCAGCAGTTACCAGGGGTCGACCTCGAATTCACCCCTCCACTTT.

This clonotype was recorded a few times. This sequence joins TRBV29-1 and TRBJ1-2; 8 bases map to TRBD1. Germline loops: CDR1 SQVTM, CDR2 ANQGSEA. Losses at the gene ends were 3 bases for V and 3 bases for J; bases not matched to a gene: 3. This CDR3 has 13 residues. The CDR3 DNA is TGCAGCGTTGACCCAGGGGGCTACTATGGCTACACCTTC. It translates to CSVDPGGYYGYTF. Looking up the rest from reference TRBV29-1 and TRBJ1-2 gives the full variable domain: SAVISQKPSRDICQRGTSLTIQCQVDSQVTMMFWYRQQPGQSLTLIATANQGSEATYESGFVIDKFPISRPNLTFSTLTVSNMSPEDSSIYLCSVDPGGYYGYTFGSGTRLTVV.

This chain uses TRBV4-3 with TRBJ1-2; perhaps TRBD1 as D (5 bases). The CDR3 contains 17 residues. V dropped 0 bases and J dropped 2 bases, with 16 bases sitting between them. In germline, CDR1 is LGHNA, CDR2 YSLEER. Here the CDR3 DNA reads TGCGCCAGCAGCCAAGATTTCGGGACGGCGGAGAACTATGGCTACACCTTC. Translation: CASSQDFGTAENYGYTF.

The chain carries TRBV6-1 and TRBJ2-7, with D unclear. The germline V gene has CDR1 MNHNS and CDR2 SASEGT. This CDR3 region has 14 residues. The ends were cut back, 1 base at V and 6 bases at J, with 13 bases in the middle. CDR3 in DNA: TGTGCCAGCAGTGAAGTCGGAGATATAGGCGAGCAGTACTTC. It encodes CASSEVGDIGEQYF.

The V call is TRBV20-1, the J call TRBJ1-3; no reliable D call. CDR1 is DFQATT and CDR2 is SNEGSKA in the germline V gene (reference sequence). V was shortened by 6 bases and J by 2 bases, with 11 bases between the two germline ends. The CDR3 totals 13 residues. CDR3 loop: CSAAAAAGNTIYF. Here the CDR3 DNA reads TGCAGTGCCGCGGCAGCAGCTGGAAACACCATATATTTT.

The rearrangement joins TRBV7-3 to TRBJ2-3; 8 nucleotides match TRBD2. CDR3 length equals 16 residues. CDR1 SGHTA and CDR2 FQGTGA come from the germline V gene. J gave up 8 bases and V 3 bases, and 13 bases lay outside the gene matches. The CDR3 reads CASSLGSGGAYGTQYF. Written as DNA, the CDR3 is TGTGCCAGCAGCTTGGGATCCGGGGGGGCGTATGGTACGCAGTATTTT.

A few counts support this clonotype. The V gene is TRBV29-1, the J gene TRBJ2-5, with D unclear. This CDR3 is built from 14 residues. The germline V and J ends were trimmed by 7 bases and 2 bases, with 17 bases remaining between them. Germline-derived CDR1 and CDR2 are SQVTM and ANQGSEA. In DNA form, the CDR3 reads TGCAGCGGGACCGAAGGGAACTCACAAGAGACCCAGTACTTC. This codes for CSGTEGNSQETQYF. The complete variable domain, with remaining parts taken from reference TRBV29-1 and TRBJ2-5, reads SAVISQKPSRDICQRGTSLTIQCQVDSQVTMMFWYRQQPGQSLTLIATANQGSEATYESGFVIDKFPISRPNLTFSTLTVSNMSPEDSSIYLCSGTEGNSQETQYFGPGTRLLVL.

This chain uses TRBV3-1 with TRBJ2-3; tentatively, D is TRBD1 or TRBD2 (5 bases each). Per the germline V gene, CDR1 is LGHDT and CDR2 is YNNKEL (reference sequence). The length of the CDR3 is 17 residues. Trimming left V 4 bases short and J 0 bases short, with 17 bases between. The CDR3 loop is CASSPGTVGLSTDTQYF. The DNA for the CDR3 is TGTGCCAGCAGCCCGGGGACGGTGGGTCTAAGCACAGATACGCAGTATTTT.

CDR3 sequence reads: CASSEESTYSNQPQHF. The DNA of the CDR3 is TGTGCCAGCAGTGAGGAATCCACATATAGCAATCAGCCCCAGCATTTT. The chain couples TRBV2 to TRBJ1-5; no clear D. CDR1 is SNHLY, CDR2 FYNNEI, per germline. Trimming shortened V by 3 bases and J by 0 bases, and 12 bases separated the two germline ends. CDR3 length: 16 amino acids.

The table lists this clonotype with a few counts. The chain couples TRBV29-1 to TRBJ1-2, with a possible D match to TRBD1 (6 bases). The CDR3 has 13 amino acids. Germline-derived CDR1 and CDR2 are SQVTM and ANQGSEA. Trimming shortened V by 3 bases and J by 4 bases, and 12 bases separated the two germline ends. The CDR3 region is CSVDQGPLYGYTF. The CDR3 DNA sequence: TGCAGCGTTGACCAGGGGCCTCTCTATGGCTACACCTTC.

This chain connects TRBV20-1 to TRBJ2-1; 12 bases line up with TRBD2. The trim removed 0 bases at V and 6 bases at J, leaving 6 bases unmatched. The germline CDR1 and CDR2 sequences are DFQATT and SNEGSKA (reference sequence). The CDR3 extends over 16 amino acids. The CDR3 is CSARDPLAGGRNEQFF. CDR3 coding DNA: TGCAGTGCTAGAGATCCGCTAGCGGGGGGGCGCAATGAGCAGTTCTTC.

This clonotype was counted between two and nine times. This chain links TRBV3-1 with TRBJ2-3; TRBD2 matches at 15 bases. CDR3 length: 16 amino acids. Trimming at V came to 6 bases and at J to 6 bases, leaving 7 bases not matched to a gene. From germline, CDR1 is LGHDT and CDR2 YNNKEL (reference sequence). The CDR3 reads CASSRTSGGARDTQYF. DNA of the CDR3: TGTGCCAGCAGTCGGACTAGCGGGGGGGCCAGGGATACGCAGTATTTT.